This T cell receptor beta chain comes out of a study of T cell responses to AZD1222 COVID-19 vaccine. Sequencing was performed with immunoSEQ multiplex PCR; in TCRdb, only in-frame clones are kept and a portion is missing. The table records around 140,000 clones, around 90% of them present only once. The CDR3 loop spans 16 amino acids. Trimming at V came to 0 bases and at J to 2 bases, leaving 5 bases not matched to a gene. The germline CDR1 and CDR2 sequences are SGHRS and YFSETQ. This clonotype originated in an adult who received the MenACWY meningococcal vaccine as a control. The sample was peripheral blood, taken 28 days after the second dose of the MenACWY control vaccine. V gene TRBV5-1 combines with J gene TRBJ2-5, with TRBD1 matching over 9 bases. CDR3 loop: CASSLGATGGQETQYF. The CDR3, as DNA: TGCGCCAGCAGCTTGGGGGCGACAGGGGGGCAAGAGACCCAGTACTTC.